This T cell receptor beta chain was retrieved from a study of shared clonotypes between healthy human individuals. Study-level background: Each donor had three CD4 naive, three CD4 memory, two CD8 naive and one CD8 memory plate.

With 0 bases clipped from V and 2 bases from J, the junction kept 5 bases outside the gene matches. Germline CDR1 and CDR2: SGDLS and YYNGEE. There are 15 residues in the CDR3. Using immunoSEQ multiplex PCR, the repertoire was profiled, and TCRdb retains in-frame clones only, with some absent. The data hold approximately 980,000 clones, with around three quarters observed a single time. Material: memory CD4+ T cells sorted from blood. Specified subset: CD45RA-negative fraction. This receptor was obtained from a man between 18 and 35 years old in good health. The chain carries TRBV9 and TRBJ2-7, with 7 nucleotides matching TRBD1. DNA for the CDR3: TGTGCCAGCAGCGTAGTGGGGGACAGTACCTACGAGCAGTACTTC. It yields the protein CASSVVGDSTYEQYF.